This record covers a single T cell receptor beta chain. The CDR3 totals 14 residues. With 7 bases clipped from V and 4 bases from J, the junction kept 9 bases outside the gene matches. Germline CDR1 PRHDT, CDR2 FYEKMQ (reference sequence). The source of the sample is a study of blood T cell repertoires in COVID-19. In the study overall: Acute-phase and convalescent COVID-19 samples originated in the United States, Italy and Spain. PBMCs, B-cell-depleted T cells, or T cells were the source of the cDNA or gDNA that made up the material.

Study processing details: The assay estimated nucleated cells by amplifying reference gene primers. Sequenced by immunoSEQ multiplex PCR; TCRdb stores in-frame clones only, minus some. D and trimming come from the DNA, and the V and J calls and clone size come from that table. The sample includes approximately 130,000 clones, roughly four fifths of them seen just once. The sequencing input was peripheral blood. This chain links TRBV13 with TRBJ1-2; 7 positions match TRBD1. The sequence was obtained from a human donor in a cohort sampled during active COVID-19. This chain's CDR3 is CASTPGTEFYGYTF. Written as DNA, the CDR3 is TGTGCCAGCACACCCGGGACAGAGTTCTATGGCTACACCTTC.